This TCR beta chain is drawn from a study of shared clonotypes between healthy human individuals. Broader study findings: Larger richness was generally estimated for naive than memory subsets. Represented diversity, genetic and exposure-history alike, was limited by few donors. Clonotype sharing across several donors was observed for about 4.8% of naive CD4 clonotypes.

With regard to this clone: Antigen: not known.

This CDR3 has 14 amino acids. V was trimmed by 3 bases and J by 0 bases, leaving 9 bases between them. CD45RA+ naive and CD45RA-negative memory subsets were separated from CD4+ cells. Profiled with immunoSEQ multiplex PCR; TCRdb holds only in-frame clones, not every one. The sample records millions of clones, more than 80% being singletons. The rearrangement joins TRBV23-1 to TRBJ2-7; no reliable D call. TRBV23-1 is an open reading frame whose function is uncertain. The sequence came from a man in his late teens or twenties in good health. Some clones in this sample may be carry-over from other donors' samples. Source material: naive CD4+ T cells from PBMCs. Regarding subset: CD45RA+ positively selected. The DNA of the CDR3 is TGCGCCAGCAGTCATAGACGATACTCCTACGAGCAGTACTTC. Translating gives CASSHRRYSYEQYF.